A selection of T cell receptor beta chains follows, all from one sample in a study of OX40 agonist ivuxolimab in advanced cancers. The assay was immunoSEQ multiplex PCR, and TCRdb's table has in-frame clones only and misses some. The sample carries tens of thousands of clones, just over 85% recorded once. The material sequenced was CD4+ or CD8+ T cells sorted from blood, taken in a trial of the OX40 agonist ivuxolimab. The receptors originated from an adult with an advanced solid tumor such as melanoma, head and neck, liver or kidney cancer. Both conserved end residues are trimmed from each CDR3.

TRBJ2-2	16	TRBV13	ASSFWTSGGANTGELF
TRBJ2-7	12	TRBV10-2	ASSLTGPSDEQY
TRBJ1-4	12	TRBV25-1	ASSKDTYNEKLF
TRBJ2-5	12	TRBV27	ASSLEGRGETQY
TRBJ1-1	13	TRBV29-1	SVEDIQRGGAEAF
TRBJ2-5	11	TRBV7-7	ASSWGPQETQY
TRBJ2-1	15	TRBV9	ASSVGGGRAAYNEQF
TRBJ1-3	13	TRBV9	ASSVDQGTGNTIY
TRBJ1-4	12	TRBV28	ASSPSDRDEKLF
TRBJ1-2	11	TRBV28	ASSTPDFYGYT
TRBJ2-2	14	TRBV18	ASSPATRRGTGELF
TRBJ1-1	13	TRBV7-9	ASSLSDRGSAEAF
TRBJ2-7	12	TRBV7-8	ASSLAPQGREQY
TRBJ1-4	13	TRBV28	ASSLGGGDSEKLF
TRBJ1-1	14	TRBV7-2	ASSLLFGGARTEAF
TRBJ1-4	12	TRBV2	ASRAQGSNEKLF
TRBJ2-2	13	TRBV29-1	SVGNTGIGTGELF
TRBJ2-7	14	TRBV6-5	ASSYSSAGDLYEQY
TRBJ2-7	12	TRBV5-4	ASSPGDRGYEQY
TRBJ2-3	12	TRBV10-1	ASSESIAGDTQY
TRBJ2-3	13	TRBV10-1	ASSESRAGGDTQY
TRBJ2-7	10	TRBV7-3	ASSPPGGEQY
TRBJ2-5	14	TRBV7-9	ASSPFGGAREETQY
TRBJ2-6	11	TRBV7-9	ASSSRTGNVLT
TRBJ1-4	15	TRBV12-5	ASGSGIGTVTNEKLF
TRBJ1-2	11	TRBV27	ASREPGGWGYT
TRBJ2-7	9	TRBV7-9	ASSPAYEQY
TRBJ2-3	17	TRBV11-2	ASSSRLAGGLLSTDTQY
TRBJ1-1	13	TRBV18	ASSPRDRKNTEAF
TRBJ2-1	17	TRBV5-1	ASSSWGGILAGGGNEQF
TRBJ1-3	15	TRBV18	ASSPVGQGNSGNTIY
TRBJ1-2	13	TRBV30	AWSVPTVRGGGYT
TRBJ2-4	15	TRBV2	ASSETSGLLAKNIQY
TRBJ1-3	15	TRBV5-1	ASSSQLQGSSGNTIY
TRBJ2-3	13	TRBV5-1	ASSLVGRAADTQY
TRBJ2-3	14	TRBV5-6	ASSLGPKRSTDTQY
TRBJ2-7	12	TRBV27	ASSLTLAAYEQY
TRBJ2-3	12	TRBV5-4	ASSRGEALDTQY
TRBJ2-5	13	TRBV4-1	ASSQAGDFQETQY
TRBJ2-5	11	TRBV28	ASSFRIVETQY
TRBJ1-1	10	TRBV7-8	AIGGRNTEAF
TRBJ1-2	10	TRBV7-9	ASSLEQARYT
TRBJ2-3	14	TRBV7-3	ASSPGLAGNTDTQY
TRBJ2-2	12	TRBV7-3	ASSSGTVTGELF
TRBJ1-2	13	TRBV5-5	ASSLGGRGGYGYT
TRBJ1-5	14	TRBV7-3	ASSMTGTGGNQPQH
TRBJ2-3	11	TRBV30	AWSVFSTDTQY